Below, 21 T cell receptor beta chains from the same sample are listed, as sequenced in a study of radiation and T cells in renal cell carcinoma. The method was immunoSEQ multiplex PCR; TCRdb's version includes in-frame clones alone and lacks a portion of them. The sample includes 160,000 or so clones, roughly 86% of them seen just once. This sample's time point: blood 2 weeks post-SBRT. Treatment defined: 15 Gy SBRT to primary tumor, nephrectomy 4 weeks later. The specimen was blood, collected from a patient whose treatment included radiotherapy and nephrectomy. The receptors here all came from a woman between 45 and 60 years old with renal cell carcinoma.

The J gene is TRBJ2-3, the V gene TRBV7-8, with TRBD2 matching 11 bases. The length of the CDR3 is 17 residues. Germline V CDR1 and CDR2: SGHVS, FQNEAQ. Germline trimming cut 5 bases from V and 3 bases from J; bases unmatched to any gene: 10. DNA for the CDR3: TGTGCCAGCAGCCAAACTAGCGGGGGCACGAGAACAGATACGCAGTATTTT. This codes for CASSQTSGGTRTDTQYF.

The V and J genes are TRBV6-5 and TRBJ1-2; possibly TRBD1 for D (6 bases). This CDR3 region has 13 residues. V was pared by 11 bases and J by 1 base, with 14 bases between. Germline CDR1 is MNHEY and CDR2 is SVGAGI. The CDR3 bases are TGTGCCGCAGCTGGACAGAGTAACTATGGCTACACCTTC. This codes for CAAAGQSNYGYTF.

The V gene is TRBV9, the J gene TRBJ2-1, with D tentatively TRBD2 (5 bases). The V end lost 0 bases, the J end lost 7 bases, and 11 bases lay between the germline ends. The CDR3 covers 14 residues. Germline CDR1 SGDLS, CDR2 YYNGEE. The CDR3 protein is CASSVGRLNNEQFF. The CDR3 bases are TGTGCCAGCAGCGTAGGGAGGTTGAATAATGAGCAGTTCTTC.

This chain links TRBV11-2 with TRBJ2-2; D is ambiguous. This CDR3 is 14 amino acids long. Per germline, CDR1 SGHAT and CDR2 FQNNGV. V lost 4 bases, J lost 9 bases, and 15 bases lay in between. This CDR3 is CASSSSRQMRELFF. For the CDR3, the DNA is TGTGCCAGCAGCTCCTCCCGGCAGATGAGGGAGCTGTTTTTT. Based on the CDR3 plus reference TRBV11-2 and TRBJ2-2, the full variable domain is EAGVAQSPRYKIIEKRQSVAFWCNPISGHATLYWYQQILGQGPKLLIQFQNNGVVDDSQLPKDRFSAERLKGVDSTLKIQPAKLEDSAVYLCASSSSRQMRELFFGEGSRLTVL.

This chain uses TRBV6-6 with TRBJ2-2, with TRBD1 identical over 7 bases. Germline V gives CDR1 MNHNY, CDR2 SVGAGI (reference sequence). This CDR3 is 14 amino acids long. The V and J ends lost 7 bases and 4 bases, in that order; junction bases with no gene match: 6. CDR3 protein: CASTTRGLTGELFF. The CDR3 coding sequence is TGTGCCAGCACTACTAGGGGGCTCACCGGGGAGCTGTTTTTT.

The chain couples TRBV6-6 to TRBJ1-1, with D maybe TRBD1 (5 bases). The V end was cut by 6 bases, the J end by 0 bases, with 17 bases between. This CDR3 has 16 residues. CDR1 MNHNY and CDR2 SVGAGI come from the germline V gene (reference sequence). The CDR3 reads CASRMRGGRVNTEAFF. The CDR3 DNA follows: TGTGCCAGCAGGATGAGGGGCGGCCGGGTGAACACTGAAGCTTTCTTT.

The CDR3 region has the DNA TGCGCCAGCAGCCCGGGACGGCAGAACGAAAAACTGTTTTTT. This translates into CASSPGRQNEKLFF. This rearrangement joins TRBV5-1 to TRBJ1-4; D possibly corresponds to TRBD1 (5 bases). CDR1 is SGHRS, CDR2 YFSETQ, per germline. Trimming shortened V by 4 bases and J by 8 bases, and 15 bases separated the two germline ends. This CDR3 has 14 amino acids.

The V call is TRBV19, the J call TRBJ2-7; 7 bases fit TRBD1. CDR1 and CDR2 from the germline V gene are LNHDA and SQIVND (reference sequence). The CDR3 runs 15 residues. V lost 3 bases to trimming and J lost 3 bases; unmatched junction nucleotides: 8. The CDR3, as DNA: TGTGCCAGTAGTATTCGACGGGACAGTTACTACGAGCAGTACTTC. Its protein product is CASSIRRDSYYEQYF.

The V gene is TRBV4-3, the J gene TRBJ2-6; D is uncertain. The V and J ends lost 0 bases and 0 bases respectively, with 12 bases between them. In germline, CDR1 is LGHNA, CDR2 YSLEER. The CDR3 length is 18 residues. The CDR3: CASSQDLVAISGANVLTF. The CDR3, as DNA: TGCGCCAGCAGCCAAGATTTGGTGGCCATCTCTGGGGCCAACGTCCTGACTTTC.

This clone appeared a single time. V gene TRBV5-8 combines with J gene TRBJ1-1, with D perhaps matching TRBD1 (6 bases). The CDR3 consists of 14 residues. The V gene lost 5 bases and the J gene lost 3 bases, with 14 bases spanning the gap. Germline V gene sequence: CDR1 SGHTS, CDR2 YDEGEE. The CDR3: CASRRRGADTEAFF. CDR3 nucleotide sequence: TGTGCCAGCAGACGGCGGGGGGCCGACACTGAAGCTTTCTTT.

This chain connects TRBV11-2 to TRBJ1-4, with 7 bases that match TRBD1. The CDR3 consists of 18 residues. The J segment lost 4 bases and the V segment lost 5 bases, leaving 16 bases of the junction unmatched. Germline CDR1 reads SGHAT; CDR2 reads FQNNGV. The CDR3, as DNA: TGTGCCAGCAGCAAAGGGGCTCCGAACAGGGGTCGTAATGAAAAACTGTTTTTT. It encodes CASSKGAPNRGRNEKLFF.

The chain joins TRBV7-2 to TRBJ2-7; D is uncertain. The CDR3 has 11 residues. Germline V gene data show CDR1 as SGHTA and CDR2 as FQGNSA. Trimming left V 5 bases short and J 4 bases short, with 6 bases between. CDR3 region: CASSNWYEQYF. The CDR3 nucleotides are TGTGCCAGCAGCAACTGGTACGAGCAGTACTTC.

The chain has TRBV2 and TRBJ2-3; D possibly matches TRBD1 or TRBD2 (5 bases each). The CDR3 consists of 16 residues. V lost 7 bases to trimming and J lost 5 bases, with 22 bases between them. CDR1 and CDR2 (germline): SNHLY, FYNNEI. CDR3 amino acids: CASKKGPTLLVDTQYF. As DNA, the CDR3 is TGTGCCAGCAAGAAGGGACCAACACTGCTTGTAGATACGCAGTATTTT.

Here the CDR3 DNA reads TGTGCCAGCAGTTACTTACAGGGGCAGAACACTGAAGCTTTCTTT. Protein product: CASSYLQGQNTEAFF. This sequence joins TRBV6-5 and TRBJ1-1; 7 positions agree with TRBD1. Losses at the gene ends were 1 base for V and 1 base for J; bases not matched to a gene: 3. Germline lookup yields CDR1 MNHEY and CDR2 SVGAGI. There are 15 residues in the CDR3.

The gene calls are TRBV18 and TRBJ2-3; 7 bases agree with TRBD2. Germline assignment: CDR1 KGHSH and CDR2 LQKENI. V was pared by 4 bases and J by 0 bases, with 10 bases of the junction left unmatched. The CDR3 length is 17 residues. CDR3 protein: CASSRAQSGASTDTQYF. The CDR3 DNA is TGTGCCAGCTCACGAGCTCAAAGCGGGGCCAGCACAGATACGCAGTATTTT.

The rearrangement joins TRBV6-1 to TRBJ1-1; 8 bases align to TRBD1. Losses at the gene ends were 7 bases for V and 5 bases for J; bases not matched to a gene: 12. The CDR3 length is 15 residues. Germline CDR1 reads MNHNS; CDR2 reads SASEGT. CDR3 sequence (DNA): TGTGCCAGCACTCCGCGGACAGGGCACGGGACTGAAGCTTTCTTT. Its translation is CASTPRTGHGTEAFF.

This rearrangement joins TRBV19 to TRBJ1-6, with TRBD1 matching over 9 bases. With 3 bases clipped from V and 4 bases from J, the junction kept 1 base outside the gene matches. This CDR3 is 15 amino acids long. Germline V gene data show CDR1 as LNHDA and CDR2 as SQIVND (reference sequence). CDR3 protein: CASSIGTGYNSPLHF. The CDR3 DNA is TGTGCCAGTAGTATCGGGACAGGGTATAATTCACCCCTCCACTTT.

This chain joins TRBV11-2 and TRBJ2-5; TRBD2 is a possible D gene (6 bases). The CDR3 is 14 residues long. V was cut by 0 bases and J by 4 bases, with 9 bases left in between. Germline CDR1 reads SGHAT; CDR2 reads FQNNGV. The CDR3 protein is CASSLELGGETQYF. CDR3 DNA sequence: TGTGCCAGCAGCTTAGAGCTGGGGGGAGAGACCCAGTACTTC. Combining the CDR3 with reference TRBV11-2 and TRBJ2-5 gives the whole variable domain EAGVAQSPRYKIIEKRQSVAFWCNPISGHATLYWYQQILGQGPKLLIQFQNNGVVDDSQLPKDRFSAERLKGVDSTLKIQPAKLEDSAVYLCASSLELGGETQYFGPGTRLLVL.

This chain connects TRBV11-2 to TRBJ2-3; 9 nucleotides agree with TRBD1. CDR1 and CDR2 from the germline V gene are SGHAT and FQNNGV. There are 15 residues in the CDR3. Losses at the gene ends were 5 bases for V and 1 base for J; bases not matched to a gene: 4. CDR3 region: CASSHRDRGTDTQYF. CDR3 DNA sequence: TGTGCCAGCAGCCACCGGGACAGGGGCACAGATACGCAGTATTTT. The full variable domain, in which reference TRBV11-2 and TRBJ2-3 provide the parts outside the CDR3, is EAGVAQSPRYKIIEKRQSVAFWCNPISGHATLYWYQQILGQGPKLLIQFQNNGVVDDSQLPKDRFSAERLKGVDSTLKIQPAKLEDSAVYLCASSHRDRGTDTQYFGPGTRLTVL.

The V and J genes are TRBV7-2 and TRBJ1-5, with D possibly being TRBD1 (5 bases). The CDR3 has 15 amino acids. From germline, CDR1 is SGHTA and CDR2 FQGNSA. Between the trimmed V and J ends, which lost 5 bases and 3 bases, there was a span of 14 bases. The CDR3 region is CASSPPGGYNQPQHF. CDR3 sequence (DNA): TGTGCCAGCAGCCCCCCGGGGGGGTACAATCAGCCCCAGCATTTT.

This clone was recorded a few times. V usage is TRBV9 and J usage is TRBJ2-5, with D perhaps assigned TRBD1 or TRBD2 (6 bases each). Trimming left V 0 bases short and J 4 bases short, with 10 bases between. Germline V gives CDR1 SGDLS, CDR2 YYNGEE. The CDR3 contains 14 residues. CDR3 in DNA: TGTGCCAGCAGCGTAGCAGGGGAGGTAGAGACCCAGTACTTC. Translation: CASSVAGEVETQYF.